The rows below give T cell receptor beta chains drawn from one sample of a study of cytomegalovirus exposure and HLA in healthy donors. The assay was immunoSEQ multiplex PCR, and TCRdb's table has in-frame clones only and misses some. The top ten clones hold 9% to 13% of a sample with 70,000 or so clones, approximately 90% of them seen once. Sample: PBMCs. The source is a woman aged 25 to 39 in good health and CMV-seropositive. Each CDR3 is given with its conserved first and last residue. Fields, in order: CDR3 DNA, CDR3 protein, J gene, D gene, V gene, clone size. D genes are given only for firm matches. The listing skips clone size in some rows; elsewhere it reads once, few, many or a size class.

cdr3_nt: TGCGCCAGCAGCTCCTGGACTAGCGGCAACAATGAGCAGTTCTTC; cdr3_aa: CASSSWTSGNNEQFF; j_call: TRBJ2-1; d_call: TRBD2; v_call: TRBV5-1; clone_size: NA
cdr3_nt: TGTGCCAGCAGTTACTCCCCGGGAAAGACCCAGTACTTC; cdr3_aa: CASSYSPGKTQYF; j_call: TRBJ2-5; d_call: NA; v_call: TRBV6-5; clone_size: NA
cdr3_nt: TGTGCCAGCAGCTTAACGGGCGGACTCACAGATGCGCAGTATTTT; cdr3_aa: CASSLTGGLTDAQYF; j_call: TRBJ2-3; d_call: NA; v_call: TRBV7-3; clone_size: NA
cdr3_nt: TGTGCCAGCAGTGAATTCATTTCGGGGGCCGGGGAGCTGTTTTTT; cdr3_aa: CASSEFISGAGELFF; j_call: TRBJ2-2; d_call: NA; v_call: TRBV2; clone_size: NA
cdr3_nt: TGTGCCAGTAGTATGGCAGGGTATAGCAATCAGCCCCAGCATTTT; cdr3_aa: CASSMAGYSNQPQHF; j_call: TRBJ1-5; d_call: NA; v_call: TRBV19; clone_size: NA
cdr3_nt: TGCGCCAGCAGCGTAACCGGGACACTAGGCTACGAGCAGTACTTC; cdr3_aa: CASSVTGTLGYEQYF; j_call: TRBJ2-7; d_call: NA; v_call: TRBV5-1; clone_size: NA
cdr3_nt: TGTGCCAGCAGTTCAGGGGGACTAGCCAAAAACATTCAGTACTTC; cdr3_aa: CASSSGGLAKNIQYF; j_call: TRBJ2-4; d_call: NA; v_call: TRBV28; clone_size: NA
cdr3_nt: TGCGCCAGCAGCCAGATACTAACGGGATCTGGGGCCAACGTCCTGACTTTC; cdr3_aa: CASSQILTGSGANVLTF; j_call: TRBJ2-6; d_call: NA; v_call: TRBV4-1; clone_size: NA
cdr3_nt: TGTGCCAGCAGCTTAATTGCGGGGAGCTCCTACGAGCAGTACTTC; cdr3_aa: CASSLIAGSSYEQYF; j_call: TRBJ2-7; d_call: NA; v_call: TRBV7-3; clone_size: once
cdr3_nt: TGTGCCAGCAGCCTCCGGACAGGGGGTAACTATGGCTACACCTTC; cdr3_aa: CASSLRTGGNYGYTF; j_call: TRBJ1-2; d_call: TRBD1; v_call: TRBV9; clone_size: once
cdr3_nt: TGTGCCAGCAGCAAAGGAGCCGCAGGGAAGTTCTTC; cdr3_aa: CASSKGAAGKFF; j_call: TRBJ2-1; d_call: NA; v_call: TRBV21-1; clone_size: few
cdr3_nt: TGTGCCAGCAGCTTAGACAGACTTTCCTACAATGAGCAGTTCTTC; cdr3_aa: CASSLDRLSYNEQFF; j_call: TRBJ2-1; d_call: NA; v_call: TRBV11-2; clone_size: NA
cdr3_nt: TGCGCCAGCAGCTTGGGGGACATCTCCTACGAGCAGTACTTC; cdr3_aa: CASSLGDISYEQYF; j_call: TRBJ2-7; d_call: NA; v_call: TRBV5-1; clone_size: NA
cdr3_nt: TGTGCCAGCAGTTTAGAGGTGGGCACTGAAGCTTTCTTT; cdr3_aa: CASSLEVGTEAFF; j_call: TRBJ1-1; d_call: NA; v_call: TRBV28; clone_size: NA
cdr3_nt: TGTGCCAGCAGCGTTAGCGGGATGAACTCCTACGAGCAGTACTTC; cdr3_aa: CASSVSGMNSYEQYF; j_call: TRBJ2-7; d_call: NA; v_call: TRBV12-1; clone_size: NA
cdr3_nt: TGTGCCAGCTCACCGGGACAGGGAGGAGAGACCCAGTACTTC; cdr3_aa: CASSPGQGGETQYF; j_call: TRBJ2-5; d_call: TRBD1; v_call: TRBV18; clone_size: NA
cdr3_nt: TGCGCCAGCGGCCCCCTAGCGGGAACGGGAGATACGCAGTATTTT; cdr3_aa: CASGPLAGTGDTQYF; j_call: TRBJ2-3; d_call: TRBD2; v_call: TRBV4-1; clone_size: NA
cdr3_nt: TGCGCCAGCAGCTTGGGTTGGGGGGGAGGGGACACTGAAGCTTTCTTT; cdr3_aa: CASSLGWGGGDTEAFF; j_call: TRBJ1-1; d_call: NA; v_call: TRBV5-1; clone_size: NA
cdr3_nt: TGTGCCAGCAGTTTAAATTGGGGGGGGACAGGGTCGTGGAACACTGAAGCTTTCTTT; cdr3_aa: CASSLNWGGTGSWNTEAFF; j_call: TRBJ1-1; d_call: TRBD1; v_call: TRBV28; clone_size: NA
cdr3_nt: TGCGCCAGCAGCCTAGGGACTAGCGGGATGAGAGAGACCCAGTACTTC; cdr3_aa: CASSLGTSGMRETQYF; j_call: TRBJ2-5; d_call: TRBD2; v_call: TRBV5-1; clone_size: NA
cdr3_nt: TGCGCCAGCAGCTTGGCGTTAGCTAGTACTAGCACAGATACGCAGTATTTT; cdr3_aa: CASSLALASTSTDTQYF; j_call: TRBJ2-3; d_call: NA; v_call: TRBV5-1; clone_size: NA
cdr3_nt: TGTGCCAGTAGTCTAGAAACGACAGGGAGCAACACTGAAGCTTTCTTT; cdr3_aa: CASSLETTGSNTEAFF; j_call: TRBJ1-1; d_call: TRBD1; v_call: TRBV19; clone_size: NA
cdr3_nt: TGTGCCAGCAGCTTGGCCGGGACAGGGGGAAACACCATATATTTT; cdr3_aa: CASSLAGTGGNTIYF; j_call: TRBJ1-3; d_call: TRBD1; v_call: TRBV5-6; clone_size: NA
cdr3_nt: TGTGCCAGCAGCTCATCCCAATACGAGCAGTACTTC; cdr3_aa: CASSSSQYEQYF; j_call: TRBJ2-7; d_call: NA; v_call: TRBV7-8; clone_size: NA
cdr3_nt: TGTGCCACCAGCGGACCAGGGGGAACCTATAATTCACCCCTCCACTTT; cdr3_aa: CATSGPGGTYNSPLHF; j_call: TRBJ1-6; d_call: TRBD1; v_call: TRBV15; clone_size: NA
cdr3_nt: TGCAGCGTTGCAGGCAGAAGCACAGATACGCAGTATTTT; cdr3_aa: CSVAGRSTDTQYF; j_call: TRBJ2-3; d_call: NA; v_call: TRBV29-1; clone_size: NA
cdr3_nt: TGTGCCAGCCGACTACGCGAGCAGTACTTC; cdr3_aa: CASRLREQYF; j_call: TRBJ2-7; d_call: NA; v_call: TRBV28; clone_size: NA
cdr3_nt: TGTGCCAGCAGCTTAACCCCCATCGGGGCCCAGCATTTT; cdr3_aa: CASSLTPIGAQHF; j_call: TRBJ1-5; d_call: NA; v_call: TRBV7-8; clone_size: NA
cdr3_nt: TGCGCCAGCAGCTTGGGGACAGGTAGGACTGAAGCTTTCTTT; cdr3_aa: CASSLGTGRTEAFF; j_call: TRBJ1-1; d_call: TRBD1; v_call: TRBV5-1; clone_size: NA
cdr3_nt: TGTGCCAGCAGTTTGGTAGTCGGGACAGGGGATAACGAGCAGTACTTC; cdr3_aa: CASSLVVGTGDNEQYF; j_call: TRBJ2-7; d_call: TRBD1; v_call: TRBV28; clone_size: NA
cdr3_nt: TGTGCCAGCCTACGTAGACTAGCAAGAGATACGCAGTATTTT; cdr3_aa: CASLRRLARDTQYF; j_call: TRBJ2-3; d_call: TRBD2; v_call: TRBV19; clone_size: NA
cdr3_nt: TGTGCCAGCAGCTTAGACAGGGAAAGGAACATTCAGTACTTC; cdr3_aa: CASSLDRERNIQYF; j_call: TRBJ2-4; d_call: NA; v_call: TRBV7-9; clone_size: NA
cdr3_nt: TGTGCCAGCAGCGTAGACAGCGGGGGCACAGATACGCAGTATTTT; cdr3_aa: CASSVDSGGTDTQYF; j_call: TRBJ2-3; d_call: TRBD2; v_call: TRBV9; clone_size: NA
cdr3_nt: TGCGCCAGCAGCCAAGACGCCACAGTCGGCTATGGCTACACCTTC; cdr3_aa: CASSQDATVGYGYTF; j_call: TRBJ1-2; d_call: NA; v_call: TRBV4-1; clone_size: NA
cdr3_nt: TGTGCCAGCAGCCCCGGACAGGGACGCACAGATACGCAGTATTTT; cdr3_aa: CASSPGQGRTDTQYF; j_call: TRBJ2-3; d_call: TRBD1; v_call: TRBV6-1; clone_size: NA
cdr3_nt: TGTGCCAGCAGCCCGACTGCCACCTCTGGGGCCAACGTCCTGACTTTC; cdr3_aa: CASSPTATSGANVLTF; j_call: TRBJ2-6; d_call: NA; v_call: TRBV5-4; clone_size: NA
cdr3_nt: TGTGCCAGCAGTTTTCCCCAGTACAATGAGCAGTTCTTC; cdr3_aa: CASSFPQYNEQFF; j_call: TRBJ2-1; d_call: NA; v_call: TRBV28; clone_size: NA
cdr3_nt: TGTGCTAGTGGTTTCGCAGACAGGGGGAATGAGCAGTTCTTC; cdr3_aa: CASGFADRGNEQFF; j_call: TRBJ2-1; d_call: TRBD1; v_call: TRBV12-5; clone_size: NA
cdr3_nt: TGTGCCAGCAGGCGGGGCAACACAGATACGCAGTATTTT; cdr3_aa: CASRRGNTDTQYF; j_call: TRBJ2-3; d_call: NA; v_call: TRBV27; clone_size: NA